A single sample is the source of the 30 T cell receptor beta chains below, sequenced in a study of cytomegalovirus exposure and HLA in healthy donors. PCR employed 60 Vbeta and 13 Jbeta primers. Sequenced by immunoSEQ multiplex PCR; TCRdb stores in-frame clones only, minus some. The sample has 120,000 or so clones, roughly 80% seen once; the top ten hold 4.9%. The sequencing input was PBMCs. These receptors were collected from a man aged 45-65 years in good health and CMV-seropositive.

In this sample, this clone turned up a few times. The gene calls are TRBV14 and TRBJ1-1, with 10 bases that match TRBD1. The V gene's germline CDR1 is SGHDN and CDR2 FVKESK. The CDR3 extends over 16 amino acids. V shed 0 bases, J shed 5 bases, and the junction held 6 bases outside the gene matches. The CDR3 loop is CASSQETGGFGTEAFF. Here the CDR3 DNA reads TGTGCCAGCAGCCAAGAGACAGGGGGCTTTGGAACTGAAGCTTTCTTT.

CDR3 nucleotide sequence: TGTGCCAGCAGGGCCTCGAACTATGGCTACACCTTC. Translating gives CASRASNYGYTF. The gene calls are TRBV7-2 and TRBJ1-2; D gene ambiguous. CDR1 SGHTA and CDR2 FQGNSA come from the germline V gene. CDR3 size: 12 residues. Trimming shortened V by 6 bases and J by 2 bases, and 7 bases separated the two germline ends.

The genes are TRBV2 and TRBJ1-2; 7 bases match TRBD1. The CDR3 loop spans 16 amino acids. J was trimmed by 7 bases and V by 4 bases; bases with no gene match: 15. Germline V gene data show CDR1 as SNHLY and CDR2 as FYNNEI. CDR3 bases: TGTGCCAGCAGTGTTGGGGAAACAGGGGCGACCGGTGGCTACACCTTC. As protein: CASSVGETGATGGYTF.

This clone appeared a single time. The same CDR3 also results from other DNA sequences found in this sample. This chain connects TRBV7-2 to TRBJ2-5, with D uncertain. The V end lost 2 bases, the J end lost 5 bases, and 6 bases lay between the germline ends. CDR1 and CDR2 from the germline V gene are SGHTA and FQGNSA. The CDR3 has 12 amino acids. CDR3: CASSLSRETQYF. As DNA, the CDR3 is TGTGCCAGCAGCTTATCTCGGGAGACCCAGTACTTC. The full variable domain, completed using reference TRBV7-2 and TRBJ2-5, is GAGVSQSPSNKVTEKGKDVELRCDPISGHTALYWYRQSLGQGLEFLIYFQGNSAPDKSGLPSDRFSAERTGGSVSTLTIQRTQQEDSAVYLCASSLSRETQYFGPGTRLLVL.

The CDR3 bases are TGCGCCAGCAGGCCCACAGAGAGCACTGAAGCTTTCTTT. This gives the protein CASRPTESTEAFF. V and J are TRBV5-1 and TRBJ1-1; D is ambiguous. This CDR3 is built from 13 residues. V lost 5 bases to trimming and J lost 4 bases, with 12 bases between them. Germline V gene lookup returns CDR1 SGHRS and CDR2 YFSETQ.

This sequence joins TRBV2 and TRBJ1-1, with a tentative D call TRBD1 (5 bases). The CDR3 totals 12 residues. V lost 5 bases and J 8 bases, leaving 12 bases between the germline ends. Germline loops: CDR1 SNHLY, CDR2 FYNNEI. DNA for the CDR3: TGTGCCAGCAGTTGGGACTGGGGGGAAGCTTTCTTT. Its translation is CASSWDWGEAFF. The full variable domain, rest sourced from reference TRBV2 and TRBJ1-1, is EPEVTQTPSHQVTQMGQEVILRCVPISNHLYFYWYRQILGQKVEFLVSFYNNEISEKSEIFDDQFSVERPDGSNFTLKIRSTKLEDSAMYFCASSWDWGEAFFGQGTRLTVV.

Points on this clone: Germline and junction disagree at one end, which may indicate a read error. The chain combines TRBV6-1 with TRBJ2-1; D is perhaps TRBD1 (6 bases). Germline lookup yields CDR1 MNHNS and CDR2 SASEGT. The CDR3 runs 15 residues. The CDR3 nucleotides read TGTGCCAGCAGTAAAGCCGGGACAACCTACAATGAGCAGTTCTTC. As protein: CASSKAGTTYNEQFF.

This clone has a handful of counts. This chain links TRBV10-3 with TRBJ2-3; 16 bases are shared with TRBD2. The CDR3 runs 17 residues. Losses at the gene ends were 10 bases for V and 2 bases for J; bases not matched to a gene: 9. Germline V gene sequence: CDR1 ENHRY, CDR2 SYGVKD. The CDR3, as DNA: TGTGCCACCAGACCGGGACTAGCGGGGGGGGCCACAGATACGCAGTATTTT. Its translation is CATRPGLAGGATDTQYF.

The chain has TRBV4-1 and TRBJ2-2; no firm D call. The CDR3 runs to 12 residues. Germline V gene data show CDR1 as MGHRA and CDR2 as YSYEKL. Trimming removed 1 base at V and 6 bases at J, with 3 bases between. The CDR3 bases are TGCGCCAGCAGCCAAGTATCCGGGGAGCTGTTTTTT. Encoded protein: CASSQVSGELFF.

This clone appeared a few times. The gene calls are TRBV6-5 and TRBJ2-1; the D gene is possibly TRBD1 (5 bases). The CDR3 runs 13 residues. The ends were cut back, 2 bases at V and 6 bases at J, with 8 bases in the middle. Germline lookup yields CDR1 MNHEY and CDR2 SVGAGI. The CDR3 region has the DNA TGTGCCAGCAGTTACCCGGACATCAATGAGCAGTTCTTC. Its protein is CASSYPDINEQFF.

In nucleotides, the CDR3 is TGTGCCAGCAGTATTACCAGGGGGCGCACGTCCGAGCAGTACTTC. As protein: CASSITRGRTSEQYF. The chain uses TRBV11-2 and TRBJ2-7, with 8 bases aligning to TRBD1. The V gene's germline CDR1 is SGHAT and CDR2 FQNNGV. The CDR3 loop spans 15 amino acids. V lost 6 bases, J lost 6 bases, and 13 bases stayed unmatched. Full variable domain (missing parts from reference TRBV11-2 and TRBJ2-7): EAGVAQSPRYKIIEKRQSVAFWCNPISGHATLYWYQQILGQGPKLLIQFQNNGVVDDSQLPKDRFSAERLKGVDSTLKIQPAKLEDSAVYLCASSITRGRTSEQYFGPGTRLTVT.

The chain employs TRBV28 and TRBJ1-4; the match to TRBD1 covers 9 bases. V shed 5 bases and J 7 bases; nucleotides not matched to a gene: 11. This CDR3 region has 16 residues. Germline-derived CDR1 and CDR2 are MDHEN and SYDVKM. The DNA of the CDR3 is TGTGCCAGCAGTCCCCAGGGACAGGGAAAGGCTGAAAAACTGTTTTTT. Translating gives CASSPQGQGKAEKLFF.

The chain carries TRBV2 and TRBJ1-4; D gene unclear. The germline CDR1 and CDR2 sequences are SNHLY and FYNNEI. V dropped 2 bases and J dropped 0 bases, with 4 bases sitting between them. The CDR3 totals 14 residues. The CDR3 loop is CASSEQSTNEKLFF. The CDR3 nucleotides read TGTGCCAGCAGTGAACAGTCAACTAATGAAAAACTGTTTTTT.

The table lists this clone with a few counts. The chain carries TRBV7-9 and TRBJ2-7, with 12 positions matching TRBD2. The trim removed 5 bases at V and 6 bases at J, leaving 5 bases unmatched. The CDR3 is 14 residues long. Germline V gene data show CDR1 as SEHNR and CDR2 as FQNEAQ (reference sequence). CDR3 DNA: TGTGCCAGCAGCCCCACTAGCGGGAGGTTCGAGCAGTACTTC. This gives the protein CASSPTSGRFEQYF. The full variable domain, in which reference TRBV7-9 and TRBJ2-7 provide the parts outside the CDR3, is DTGVSQNPRHKITKRGQNVTFRCDPISEHNRLYWYRQTLGQGPEFLTYFQNEAQLEKSRLLSDRFSAERPKGSFSTLEIQRTEQGDSAMYLCASSPTSGRFEQYFGPGTRLTVT.

V usage is TRBV28 and J usage is TRBJ2-1, with D possibly matching TRBD1 (7 bases). The CDR3 is 15 amino acids. Trimming shortened V by 6 bases and J by 7 bases, and 19 bases separated the two germline ends. Germline CDR1 and CDR2: MDHEN and SYDVKM. This CDR3 reads CASSLGQAGLNEQFF. The CDR3, as DNA: TGTGCCAGCAGCCTCGGACAGGCGGGATTGAATGAGCAGTTCTTC.

This chain joins TRBV27 and TRBJ1-4, with a tentative D call TRBD1 (6 bases). Germline V gives CDR1 MNHEY, CDR2 SMNVEV (reference sequence). The CDR3 runs to 13 residues. V dropped 6 bases and J dropped 10 bases, with 15 bases sitting between them. CDR3 amino acids: CASRAQGSAKLFF. The CDR3 DNA reads as TGTGCCAGCAGGGCACAGGGTTCGGCAAAACTGTTTTTT. The complete variable domain, with remaining parts taken from reference TRBV27 and TRBJ1-4, reads EAQVTQNPRYLITVTGKKLTVTCSQNMNHEYMSWYRQDPGLGLRQIYYSMNVEVTDKGDVPEGYKVSRKEKRNFPLILESPSPNQTSLYFCASRAQGSAKLFFGSGTQLSVL.

The gene calls are TRBV6-1 and TRBJ2-1; perhaps TRBD2 as D (6 bases). Deletions cut 2 bases from V and 2 bases from J, with 13 bases between. This CDR3 has 16 residues. CDR1 is MNHNS, CDR2 SASEGT, per germline. The chain's CDR3 is CASSENLAPAYNEQFF. CDR3 sequence (DNA): TGTGCCAGCAGTGAAAACCTAGCGCCCGCCTACAATGAGCAGTTCTTC.

This clone was detected only a few times. This chain links TRBV5-4 with TRBJ2-1; TRBD2 agrees at 7 bases. Germline trimming cut 2 bases from V and 4 bases from J; bases unmatched to any gene: 6. The length of the CDR3 is 15 residues. Germline V lookup: CDR1 SGHNT, CDR2 YYREEE (reference sequence). CDR3 DNA sequence: TGTGCCAGCAGCTTACCTAGCGGTTTATACAATGAGCAGTTCTTC. Translating gives CASSLPSGLYNEQFF.

The J gene is TRBJ2-1, the V gene TRBV7-6; D not resolved. The germline V gene encodes CDR1 SGHVS and CDR2 FNYEAQ. V lost 0 bases to trimming and J lost 3 bases, with 3 bases between them. This CDR3 is built from 13 residues. In DNA, the CDR3 is TGTGCCAGCAGCTTAGCCCTCTACAATGAGCAGTTCTTC. Translating it yields CASSLALYNEQFF.

The V gene is TRBV23-1, the J gene TRBJ2-2; D may be TRBD2 (5 bases). TRBV23-1 is reported as an ORF; its role is uncertain. V was clipped by 0 bases and J by 6 bases, with 14 bases between them. The CDR3 length is 16 residues. This CDR3 reads CASSQSGLLGAGELFF. The CDR3 DNA follows: TGCGCCAGCAGTCAATCAGGCCTACTAGGCGCCGGGGAGCTGTTTTTT.

This clone was counted once. The chain recombines TRBV30 with TRBJ2-5; 8 bases map to TRBD2. The CDR3 consists of 13 residues. Per germline, CDR1 GTSNPN and CDR2 SVGIG (reference sequence). Trimming removed 3 bases from V and 11 bases from J; junction bases left unmatched: 11. CDR3 nucleotide sequence: TGTGCCTGGAGCCAGGGACTAGGAAGGGAGCAGTACTTC. Its protein is CAWSQGLGREQYF.

This clone was counted only a few times. The chain uses TRBV4-3 and TRBJ1-2; D not resolved. The CDR3 covers 13 residues. Germline CDR1 LGHNA, CDR2 YSLEER. Trimming cost V 0 bases and J 5 bases, with 7 bases left between them. CDR3 DNA sequence: TGCGCCAGCAGCCAAGAAAGAGGGTATGGCTACACCTTC. It translates to CASSQERGYGYTF.

This clone was seen more than once but under ten times. DNA for the CDR3: TGTGCCAGCAGCAGACAGGGGCCAACTGAAGCTTTCTTT. It encodes CASSRQGPTEAFF. The V call is TRBV28, the J call TRBJ1-1; TRBD1 matches 8 bases. This CDR3 is 13 amino acids long. J gave up 5 bases and V 6 bases, and 5 bases lay outside the gene matches. The germline V gene has CDR1 MDHEN and CDR2 SYDVKM.

As for this clone: At the DNA level, this CDR3 is encoded by other sequences in the same sample as well. V gene TRBV18 combines with J gene TRBJ2-5, with a tentative D call TRBD2 (6 bases). The V end was cut by 1 base, the J end by 5 bases, with 11 bases between. Germline values: CDR1 KGHSH, CDR2 LQKENI. The CDR3 has 14 amino acids. The CDR3 DNA reads as TGTGCCAGCTCACCACAAGGGGCGGGGGAGACCCAGTACTTC. It translates to CASSPQGAGETQYF. Supplemented by reference TRBV18 and TRBJ2-5, the full variable domain reads NAGVMQNPRHLVRRRGQEARLRCSPMKGHSHVYWYRQLPEEGLKFMVYLQKENIIDESGMPKERFSAEFPKEGPSILRIQQVVRGDSAAYFCASSPQGAGETQYFGPGTRLLVL.

This clone was counted once. The junction departs from germline at one end; a sequencing error may be responsible. This chain links TRBV5-6 with TRBJ1-2; D is undetermined. This CDR3 region has 13 residues. Germline loops: CDR1 SGHDT, CDR2 YYEEEE. The chain's CDR3 is CASSSRQTYGHTF. The CDR3 nucleotides read TGTGCCAGCAGCTCCCGACAAACCTATGGCCACACCTTC.

The chain links TRBV7-8 to TRBJ1-5, with 8 bases matching TRBD1. CDR1 and CDR2 (germline): SGHVS, FQNEAQ. Trimming removed 3 bases from V and 7 bases from J; junction bases left unmatched: 2. This CDR3 region has 13 residues. CDR3 protein: CASSFDRGQPQHF. The CDR3 nucleotides read TGTGCCAGCAGCTTCGACAGGGGACAGCCCCAGCATTTT.

V gene TRBV5-1 combines with J gene TRBJ1-1; TRBD1 agrees at 7 bases. J gave up 5 bases and V 2 bases, and 9 bases lay outside the gene matches. Per germline, CDR1 SGHRS and CDR2 YFSETQ. The CDR3 is 15 residues long. CDR3 nucleotide sequence: TGCGCCAGCAGCTTACAACAGGGGTTAGAGACTGAAGCTTTCTTT. It codes for CASSLQQGLETEAFF.

The V and J genes are TRBV29-1 and TRBJ1-5; D uncertain. Trimming took off 4 bases at V and 5 bases at J, with 9 bases between the two ends. The CDR3 runs to 12 residues. Looked up from germline, CDR1 is SQVTM and CDR2 is ANQGSEA. This chain's CDR3 is CSVGQEDQPQHF. CDR3 coding DNA: TGCAGCGTTGGGCAGGAGGATCAGCCCCAGCATTTT.

This clone is a singleton in its sample. The V call is TRBV5-1, the J call TRBJ2-7; 10 bases fit TRBD2. The CDR3 totals 15 residues. V lost 3 bases, J lost 1 base, and 4 bases stayed unmatched. CDR1 is SGHRS and CDR2 is YFSETQ in the germline V gene. The CDR3 reads CASSSLAGGSYEQYF. CDR3 bases: TGCGCCAGCAGCTCATTAGCGGGAGGTTCCTACGAGCAGTACTTC.

The chain links TRBV7-2 to TRBJ2-2, with D perhaps TRBD2 (6 bases). The germline V gene encodes CDR1 SGHTA and CDR2 FQGNSA. This CDR3 comprises 15 residues. The ends were cut back, 1 base at V and 8 bases at J, with 14 bases in the middle. The chain's CDR3 is CASSLVWGVPGELFF. The CDR3 bases are TGTGCCAGCAGCTTAGTCTGGGGGGTCCCGGGGGAGCTGTTTTTT.